This passage covers 5 T cell receptor beta chains from one sample sequenced in a study of shared clonotypes between healthy human individuals. Here immunoSEQ multiplex PCR was the method, and the copy in TCRdb shows in-frame clones only, minus some. The sample contains some 800,000 clones, more than 85% of which appear only once. Terminally differentiated effector memory CD45RA+ cells were left out of the naive CD8 fraction, which was CD45RO-negative and positively selected for CCR7. Sequencing used naive CD8+ T cells sorted from blood. Source of these receptors: a young man in good health.

CDR3 nucleotide sequence: TGTGCCAGCAGCTTAGCTTCTGGGGGGGCCAACGTCCTGACTTTC. This sequence encodes CASSLASGGANVLTF. This rearrangement joins TRBV7-2 to TRBJ2-6, with D hard to call. The germline V gene encodes CDR1 SGHTA and CDR2 FQGNSA. This CDR3 spans 15 amino acids. The V end lost 0 bases, the J end lost 4 bases, and 7 bases lay between the germline ends.

This CDR3 is CASSKRKREGPTDTQYF. In nucleotides, the CDR3 is TGTGCCAGCAGCAAGAGGAAGCGGGAGGGCCCGACAGATACGCAGTATTTT. This rearrangement joins TRBV21-1 to TRBJ2-3; TRBD2, as called in the table, went unchecked against the DNA. TRBV21-1 corresponds to a pseudogene. This CDR3 has 17 residues.

The CDR3 sequence: CASSDYPGEVNEQFF. CDR3 in DNA: TGCGCCAGCAGTGATTATCCGGGAGAGGTCAATGAGCAGTTCTTC. The gene calls are TRBV10-1 and TRBJ2-1; D is perhaps TRBD2 (6 bases). CDR1 WNHNN and CDR2 SYGVQD come from the germline V gene (reference sequence). This CDR3 spans 15 amino acids. V lost 3 bases to trimming and J lost 6 bases, with 15 bases between them.

The rearrangement joins TRBV27 to TRBJ1-5; a weak D match, TRBD1 (6 bases). Deletions cut 3 bases from V and 4 bases from J, with 10 bases between. CDR1 and CDR2 from the germline V gene are MNHEY and SMNVEV (reference sequence). The CDR3 covers 14 residues. CDR3 nucleotides: TGTGCCAGCAGTTTGGTTACAGGGAATCAGCCCCAGCATTTT. Protein product: CASSLVTGNQPQHF.

The chain recombines TRBV7-9 with TRBJ2-1; possible D gene TRBD2, 5 bases. Between the trimmed V and J ends, which lost 8 bases and 7 bases, there was a span of 9 bases. This CDR3 has 11 residues. The V gene's germline CDR1 is SEHNR and CDR2 FQNEAQ (reference sequence). The CDR3 nucleotides are TGTGCCAGCGCGCCGGGGAATGAGCAGTTCTTC. It specifies CASAPGNEQFF.